This T cell receptor beta chain originates from a study of T-cell reconstitution after alpha-beta-depleted transplantation in children listed by TCRdb under 2016. As for the study more broadly: Using TCR repertoire profiling, the study followed T-cell immune reconstitution in a quantitative way in children after TCRalphabeta/CD19-depleted allogeneic hematopoietic cell transplantation. Study-wide findings and limitations: The apparently early recovery of alphabetaT-cell counts about two months after transplant reportedly depended on only several hundred rapidly expanded clones that came from non-depleted graft cells. In some patients, high TCRbeta diversity at day 60 was attributed to recipient T cells and intrathymic progenitors that had survived conditioning. Over subsequent months, a decline in hyperexpanded clone frequencies was noted, and after one year, T-cell counts and TCRbeta diversity were mostly ascribed to newly produced T cells.

There are 13 amino acids in the CDR3, from cysteine to phenylalanine inclusive. The kept DNA is CDR3 alone, 39 bases in frame from the first base. The V end loses 8 bases and the J end loses 2 bases, and a stretch of 10 bases separates them. CDR1 and CDR2, looked up from the germline V gene (reference sequence), are MNHNY and SVGAGI. This clonotype was observed a handful of times. Its target antigen remains unknown. There are no base qualities to consult, and no much larger clone falls within one base. The treatment or condition label, read with the paper, signifies: allogeneic hematopoietic cell transplantation with graft depleted of TCRalphabeta T cells and CD19 B cells. The children who served as transplant recipients had been given grafts of TCRalphabeta/CD19-depleted allogeneic hematopoietic cells. The method behind the library was PCR. The sample was run on an Illumina HiSeq 2500. TCR libraries were prepared with molecular barcoding, using unique molecular identifiers to normalize TCRbeta repertoire quantification. Through fastp at Q25 and MiXCR, TCRdb rebuilt clones from the public reads, retaining in-frame beta chains. A single entry per CDR3 protein holds the most common genes and DNA from its merged rows. The sample yields about 250,000 distinct CDR3 sequences; 20% to 30% were counted once. 4.8% of the sample belongs to the ten largest clones.

This receptor was identified in a female patient aged 2-15 years who had a stem cell transplant for congenital amegakaryocytic thrombocytopenia, so the T cells may come from the graft donor. This chain is built from TRBV6-6 and TRBJ1-5; the D segment could be TRBD1, given 6 matching bases. The sequenced sample was PBMCs, mostly from graft donor cells, obtained 360 days after TCRalphabeta/CD19-depleted stem cell transplant. This receptor carries the CDR3 CASRGPGNQPQHF. At the DNA level, the sequence is TGTGCCAGCCGGGGGCCGGGCAATCAGCCCCAGCATTTT.